The present TCR beta chain was sequenced within a study of chemoradiotherapy in HPV16-positive cancers. Assay used: immunoSEQ multiplex PCR; TCRdb lists only in-frame clones, some missing. The sample consists of about 17,000 clones, nearly 90% of them appearing once. Samples were taken several times over chemoradiotherapy. About this clone itself: Its antigen remains unidentified.

General study points: Candidate HPV-specific clones and E7-related TCR motifs grew in tumor during treatment. For HPV16-positive patients, expanding HPV-responsive T cells associated with longer recurrence-free survival.

This specimen was blood, taken from a patient who underwent chemoradiotherapy. This TCR was sampled from a human donor with HPV-associated anogenital cancer.

This CDR3 reads CASNDRAVGEAFF. In nucleotides, the CDR3 is TGTGCCAGCAATGACAGGGCAGTTGGTGAAGCTTTCTTT. The chain links TRBV6-1 to TRBJ1-1; TRBD1 agrees at 7 bases. The CDR3 spans 13 residues. V shed 7 bases, J shed 7 bases, and the junction held 9 bases outside the gene matches. Germline V gene sequence: CDR1 MNHNS, CDR2 SASEGT.